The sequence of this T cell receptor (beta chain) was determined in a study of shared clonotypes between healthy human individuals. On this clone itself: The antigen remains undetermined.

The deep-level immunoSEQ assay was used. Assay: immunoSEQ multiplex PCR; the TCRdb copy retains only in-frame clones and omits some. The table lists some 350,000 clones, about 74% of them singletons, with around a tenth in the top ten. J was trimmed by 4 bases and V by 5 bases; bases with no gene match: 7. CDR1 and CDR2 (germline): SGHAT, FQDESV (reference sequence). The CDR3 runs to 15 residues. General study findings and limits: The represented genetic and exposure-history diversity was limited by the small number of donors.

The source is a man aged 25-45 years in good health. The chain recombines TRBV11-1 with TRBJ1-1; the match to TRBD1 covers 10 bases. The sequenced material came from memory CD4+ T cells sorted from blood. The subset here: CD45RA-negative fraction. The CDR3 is CASSPRQGASTEAFF. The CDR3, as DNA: TGTGCCAGCAGCCCGAGACAGGGGGCGAGCACTGAAGCTTTCTTT. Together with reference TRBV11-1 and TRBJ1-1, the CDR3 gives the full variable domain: EAEVAQSPRYKITEKSQAVAFWCDPISGHATLYWYRQILGQGPELLVQFQDESVVDDSQLPKDRFSAERLKGVDSTLKIQPAELGDSAMYLCASSPRQGASTEAFFGQGTRLTVV.